The sequence of this T cell receptor (beta chain) was determined in a study of blood T cell repertoires in COVID-19. Trimming cost V 11 bases and J 0 bases; bases outside gene matches: 4. Germline V gives CDR1 MNHNY, CDR2 SVGAGI (reference sequence). The CDR3 spans 14 residues. The authors' processing: Amplification of reference gene primers was used by the study to estimate nucleated cell counts. Libraries were prepared by immunoSEQ multiplex PCR; TCRdb keeps only in-frame clonotypes and omits some of them. V, J and clone size are taken as reported in that table, and D and trimming were inferred from the DNA itself. There are over 30,000 clones in the sample; 60% to 80% occur only once, and 16% lies in the top ten.

Sequenced material: peripheral blood. This chain joins TRBV6-6 and TRBJ2-3, with 11 bases matching TRBD2. This TCR derives from a human donor in a cohort sampled during active COVID-19. The CDR3 protein is CASRTSGSTDTQYF. The CDR3 region has the DNA TGTGCCTCCCGGACTAGCGGGAGCACAGATACGCAGTATTTT.